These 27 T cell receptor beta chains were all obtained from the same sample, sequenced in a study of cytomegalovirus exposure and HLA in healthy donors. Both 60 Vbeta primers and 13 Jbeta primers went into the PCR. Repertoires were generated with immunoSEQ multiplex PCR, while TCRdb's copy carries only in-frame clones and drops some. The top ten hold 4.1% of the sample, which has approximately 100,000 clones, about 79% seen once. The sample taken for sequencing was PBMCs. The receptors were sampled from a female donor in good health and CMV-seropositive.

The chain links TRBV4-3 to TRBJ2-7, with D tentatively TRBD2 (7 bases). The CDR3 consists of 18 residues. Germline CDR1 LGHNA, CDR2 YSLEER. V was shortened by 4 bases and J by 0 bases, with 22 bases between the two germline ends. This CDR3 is CASSLLQGGVWGSYEQYF. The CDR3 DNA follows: TGCGCCAGCAGCCTTCTACAAGGGGGGGTTTGGGGCTCCTACGAGCAGTACTTC.

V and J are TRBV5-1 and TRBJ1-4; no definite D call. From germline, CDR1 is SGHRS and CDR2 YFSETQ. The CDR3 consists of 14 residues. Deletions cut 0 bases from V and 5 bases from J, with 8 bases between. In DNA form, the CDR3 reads TGCGCCAGCAGCTTGGGAGACTGGAATGAAAAACTGTTTTTT. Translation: CASSLGDWNEKLFF.

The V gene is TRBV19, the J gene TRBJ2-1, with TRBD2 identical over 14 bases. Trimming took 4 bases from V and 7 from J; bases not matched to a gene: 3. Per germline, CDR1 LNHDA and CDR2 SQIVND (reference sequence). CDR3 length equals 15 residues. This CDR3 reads CASSTGLAGANEQFF. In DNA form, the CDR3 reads TGTGCCAGTAGTACGGGACTAGCGGGGGCAAATGAGCAGTTCTTC.

The CDR3 region has the DNA TGTGCCAGCTTTACAGGGTACGAGCAGTACTTC. It is translated as CASFTGYEQYF. J is TRBJ2-7 and V is TRBV6-1; tentatively, D is TRBD1 (6 bases). The CDR3 runs 11 residues. The germline CDR1 and CDR2 sequences are MNHNS and SASEGT. V lost 8 bases and J lost 4, with 9 bases in between.

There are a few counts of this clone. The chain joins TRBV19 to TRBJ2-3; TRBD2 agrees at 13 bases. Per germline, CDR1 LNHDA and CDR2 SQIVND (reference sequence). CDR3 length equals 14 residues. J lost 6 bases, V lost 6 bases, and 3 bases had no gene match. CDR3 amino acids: CASRTSGRLDTQYF. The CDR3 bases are TGTGCCAGTAGGACTAGCGGGAGGTTGGATACGCAGTATTTT. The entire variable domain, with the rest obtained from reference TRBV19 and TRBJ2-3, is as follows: DGGITQSPKYLFRKEGQNVTLSCEQNLNHDAMYWYRQDPGQGLRLIYYSQIVNDFQKGDIAEGYSVSREKKESFPLTVTSAQKNPTAFYLCASRTSGRLDTQYFGPGTRLTVL.

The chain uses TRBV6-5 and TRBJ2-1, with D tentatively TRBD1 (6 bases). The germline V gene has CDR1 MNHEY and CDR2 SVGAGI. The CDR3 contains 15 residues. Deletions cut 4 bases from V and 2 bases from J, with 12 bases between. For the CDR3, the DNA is TGTGCCAGCAGTTCCCCAGGGGCCCCCTACAATGAGCAGTTCTTC. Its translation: CASSSPGAPYNEQFF.

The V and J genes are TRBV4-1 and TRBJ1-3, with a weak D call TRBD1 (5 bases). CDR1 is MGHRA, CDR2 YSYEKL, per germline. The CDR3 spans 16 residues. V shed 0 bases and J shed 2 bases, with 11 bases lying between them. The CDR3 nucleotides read TGCGCCAGCAGCCAAGATGAAGGGGTACCTGGAAACACCATATATTTT. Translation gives CASSQDEGVPGNTIYF.

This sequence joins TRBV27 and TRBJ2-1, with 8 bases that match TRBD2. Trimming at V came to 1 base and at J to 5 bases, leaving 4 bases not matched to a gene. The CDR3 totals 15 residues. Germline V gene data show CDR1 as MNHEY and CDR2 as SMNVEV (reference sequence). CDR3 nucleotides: TGTGCCAGCAGTTTATACACTAGCGGAAACAATGAGCAGTTCTTC. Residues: CASSLYTSGNNEQFF.

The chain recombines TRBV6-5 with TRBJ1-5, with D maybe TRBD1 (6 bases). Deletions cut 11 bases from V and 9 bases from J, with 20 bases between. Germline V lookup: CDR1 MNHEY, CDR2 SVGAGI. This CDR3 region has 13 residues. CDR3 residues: CACLRTVQGPQHF. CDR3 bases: TGTGCCTGCTTACGGACAGTTCAGGGGCCCCAGCATTTT.

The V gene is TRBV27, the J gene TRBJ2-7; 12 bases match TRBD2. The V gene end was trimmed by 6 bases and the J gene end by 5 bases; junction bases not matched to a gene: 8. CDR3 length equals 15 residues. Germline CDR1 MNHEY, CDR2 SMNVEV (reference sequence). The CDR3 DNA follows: TGTGCCAGCAGCCCCCGACTAGCGGGAGTCGACGAGCAGTACTTC. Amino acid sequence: CASSPRLAGVDEQYF.

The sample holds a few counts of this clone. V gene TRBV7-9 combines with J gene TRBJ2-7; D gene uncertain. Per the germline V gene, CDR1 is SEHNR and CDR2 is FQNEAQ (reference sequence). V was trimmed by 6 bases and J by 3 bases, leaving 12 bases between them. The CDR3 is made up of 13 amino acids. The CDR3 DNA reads TGTGCCAGCAGTTCCGGGTCCTTCTACGAGCAGTACTTC. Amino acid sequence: CASSSGSFYEQYF.

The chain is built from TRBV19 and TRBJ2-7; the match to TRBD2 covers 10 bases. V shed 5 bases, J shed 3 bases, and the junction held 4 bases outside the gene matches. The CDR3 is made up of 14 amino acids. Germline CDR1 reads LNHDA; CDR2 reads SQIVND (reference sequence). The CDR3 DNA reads TGTGCCAGTAGTCCCCTAGCGGGGGACTACGAGCAGTACTTC. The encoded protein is CASSPLAGDYEQYF.

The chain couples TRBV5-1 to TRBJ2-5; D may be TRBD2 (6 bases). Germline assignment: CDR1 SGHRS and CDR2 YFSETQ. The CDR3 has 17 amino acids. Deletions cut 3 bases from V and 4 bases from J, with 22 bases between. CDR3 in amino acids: CASSSVPGLTTGETQYF. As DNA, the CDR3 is TGCGCCAGCAGCTCCGTCCCGGGACTGACCACTGGAGAGACCCAGTACTTC.

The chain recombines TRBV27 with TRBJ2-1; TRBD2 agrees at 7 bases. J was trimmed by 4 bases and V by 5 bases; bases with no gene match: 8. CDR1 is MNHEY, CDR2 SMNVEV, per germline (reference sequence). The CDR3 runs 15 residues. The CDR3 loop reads CASSPSSGRYNEQFF. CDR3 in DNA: TGTGCCAGCAGTCCCTCTAGCGGCCGTTACAATGAGCAGTTCTTC.

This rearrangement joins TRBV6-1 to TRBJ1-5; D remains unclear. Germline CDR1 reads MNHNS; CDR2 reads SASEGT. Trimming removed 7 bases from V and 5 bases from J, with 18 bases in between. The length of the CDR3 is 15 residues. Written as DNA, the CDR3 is TGTGCCAGCACACGCACGACAACAGCTCATCAGCCCCAGCATTTT. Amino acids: CASTRTTTAHQPQHF.

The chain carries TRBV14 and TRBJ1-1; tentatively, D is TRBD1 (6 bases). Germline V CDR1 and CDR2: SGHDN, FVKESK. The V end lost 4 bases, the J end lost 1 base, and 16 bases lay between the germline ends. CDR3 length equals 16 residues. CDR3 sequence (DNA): TGTGCCAGCAGCCCCCCCGCGGGGGGCTCGAACACTGAAGCTTTCTTT. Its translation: CASSPPAGGSNTEAFF.

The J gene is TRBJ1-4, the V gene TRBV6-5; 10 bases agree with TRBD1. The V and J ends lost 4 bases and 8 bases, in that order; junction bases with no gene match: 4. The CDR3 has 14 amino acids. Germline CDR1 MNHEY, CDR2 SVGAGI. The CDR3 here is CASSLTGGKEKLFF. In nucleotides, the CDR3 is TGTGCCAGCAGTTTGACAGGGGGCAAGGAAAAACTGTTTTTT.

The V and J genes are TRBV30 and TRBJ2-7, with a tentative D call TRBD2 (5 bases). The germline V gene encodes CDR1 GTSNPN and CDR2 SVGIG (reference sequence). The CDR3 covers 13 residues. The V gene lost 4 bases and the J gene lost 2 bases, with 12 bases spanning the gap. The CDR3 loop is CAWTTGFAYEQYF. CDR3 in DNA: TGTGCCTGGACGACGGGGTTTGCCTACGAGCAGTACTTC.

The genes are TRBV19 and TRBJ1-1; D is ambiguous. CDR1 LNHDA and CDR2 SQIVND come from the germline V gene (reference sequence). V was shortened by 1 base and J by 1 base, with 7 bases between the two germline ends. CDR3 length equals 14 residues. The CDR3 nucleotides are TGTGCCAGTAGTATAGCAACTAAGAACACTGAAGCTTTCTTT. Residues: CASSIATKNTEAFF.

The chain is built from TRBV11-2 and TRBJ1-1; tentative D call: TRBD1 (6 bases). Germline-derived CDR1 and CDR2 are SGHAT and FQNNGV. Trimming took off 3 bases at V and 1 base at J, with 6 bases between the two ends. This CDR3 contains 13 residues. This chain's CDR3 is CASSLGANTEAFF. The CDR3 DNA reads TGTGCCAGCAGCTTGGGGGCGAACACTGAAGCTTTCTTT.

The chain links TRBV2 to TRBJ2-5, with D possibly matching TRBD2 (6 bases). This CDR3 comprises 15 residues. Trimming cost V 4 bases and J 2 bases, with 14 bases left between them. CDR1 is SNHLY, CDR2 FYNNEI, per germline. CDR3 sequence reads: CASSAGRGGQETQYF. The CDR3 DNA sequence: TGTGCCAGCAGTGCCGGGCGGGGCGGTCAAGAGACCCAGTACTTC.

The CDR3 bases are TGTGCCAGCAGCTTTTCCGGAGGCCCCTATGGCTACACCTTC. Encoded protein: CASSFSGGPYGYTF. This sequence joins TRBV5-4 and TRBJ1-2; D ambiguous. Germline values: CDR1 SGHNT, CDR2 YYREEE (reference sequence). The length of the CDR3 is 14 residues. With 2 bases removed from V and 4 bases from J, the gap between germline ends came to 12 bases. Based on the CDR3 plus reference TRBV5-4 and TRBJ1-2, the full variable domain is ETGVTQSPTHLIKTRGQQVTLRCSSQSGHNTVSWYQQALGQGPQFIFQYYREEENGRGNFPPRFSGLQFPNYSSELNVNALELDDSALYLCASSFSGGPYGYTFGSGTRLTVV.

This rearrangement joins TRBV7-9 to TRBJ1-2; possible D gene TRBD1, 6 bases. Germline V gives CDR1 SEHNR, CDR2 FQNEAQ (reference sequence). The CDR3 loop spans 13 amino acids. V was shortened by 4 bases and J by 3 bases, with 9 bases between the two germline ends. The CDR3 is CASSSGQYYGYTF. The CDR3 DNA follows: TGTGCCAGCAGCTCAGGACAGTACTATGGCTACACCTTC.

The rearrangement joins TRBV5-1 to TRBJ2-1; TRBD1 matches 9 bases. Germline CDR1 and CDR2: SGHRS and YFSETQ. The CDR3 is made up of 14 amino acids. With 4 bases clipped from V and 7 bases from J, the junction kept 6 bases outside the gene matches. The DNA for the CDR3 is TGCGCCAGCAGCGAGGGGACAGGGAGGAATGAGCAGTTCTTC. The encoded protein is CASSEGTGRNEQFF.

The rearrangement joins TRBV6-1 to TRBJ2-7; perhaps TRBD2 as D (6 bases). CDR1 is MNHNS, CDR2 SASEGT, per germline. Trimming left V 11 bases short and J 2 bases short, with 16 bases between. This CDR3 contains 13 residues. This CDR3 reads CAAEAGYTYEQYF. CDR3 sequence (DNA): TGTGCCGCCGAAGCGGGTTATACCTACGAGCAGTACTTC.

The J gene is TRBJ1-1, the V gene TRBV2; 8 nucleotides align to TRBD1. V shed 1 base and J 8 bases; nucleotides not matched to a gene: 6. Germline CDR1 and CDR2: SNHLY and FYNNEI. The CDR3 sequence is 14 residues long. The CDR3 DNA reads TGTGCCAGCAGTGAAGGGAACCGGGACAGGGAAGCTTTCTTT. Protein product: CASSEGNRDREAFF.

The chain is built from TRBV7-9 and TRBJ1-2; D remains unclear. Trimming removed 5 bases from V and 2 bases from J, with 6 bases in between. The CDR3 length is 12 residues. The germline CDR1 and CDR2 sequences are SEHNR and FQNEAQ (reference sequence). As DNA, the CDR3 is TGTGCCAGCAGCCGAGCCAACTATGGCTACACCTTC. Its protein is CASSRANYGYTF.